A single sample gave rise to the 17 T cell receptor beta chains below, sequenced in a study of shared clonotypes between healthy human individuals. Repertoires were generated with immunoSEQ multiplex PCR, while TCRdb's copy carries only in-frame clones and drops some. This table holds about 490,000 clones, about three quarters found once. Sample: PBMCs. The receptors stem from a woman aged 40 to 50 in good health. Some clones in this sample may be carry-over from other donors' samples.

This clone was seen once. The genes are TRBV25-1 and TRBJ2-7; 7 nucleotides match TRBD2. Germline-derived CDR1 and CDR2 are MGHDK and SYGVNS. V was clipped by 5 bases and J by 1 base; unmatched bases: 5. The CDR3 is made up of 14 amino acids. CDR3 amino acids: CASSRDGRSYEQYF. The DNA of the CDR3 is TGTGCCAGCAGTCGGGACGGGAGGTCCTACGAGCAGTACTTC.

This clone was counted between two and nine times. A single base is all that separates this from a far larger clone, so a read error is likely. The sample has other DNA sequences that encode this CDR3 too. The rearrangement joins TRBV7-2 to TRBJ2-4; D perhaps matches TRBD1 (6 bases). This CDR3 has 13 residues. The germline CDR1 and CDR2 sequences are SGHTA and FQGNSA. V lost 5 bases to trimming and J lost 7 bases, with 12 bases between them. This CDR3 reads CASSNDRSNIQYF. The CDR3 bases are TGTGCCAGCAGCAACGACAGGTCTAACATTCAGTACTTC.

This clone was recorded many times. The rearrangement joins TRBV7-8 to TRBJ2-5; no firm D call. This CDR3 has 13 amino acids. The V end was cut by 5 bases, the J end by 4 bases, with 11 bases between. Germline CDR1 SGHVS, CDR2 FQNEAQ. DNA for the CDR3: TGTGCCAGCAGCCAACTGATAGGAGAGACCCAGTACTTC. The encoded protein is CASSQLIGETQYF. Based on the CDR3 plus reference TRBV7-8 and TRBJ2-5, the full variable domain is GAGVSQSPRYKVAKRGQDVALRCDPISGHVSLFWYQQALGQGPEFLTYFQNEAQLDKSGLPSDRFFAERPEGSVSTLKIQRTQQEDSAVYLCASSQLIGETQYFGPGTRLLVL.

The V and J genes are TRBV27 and TRBJ2-1; the match to TRBD1 covers 9 bases. The CDR3 runs 14 residues. V trimming: 4 bases; J trimming: 8 bases; junction bases outside the gene matches: 6. Per the germline V gene, CDR1 is MNHEY and CDR2 is SMNVEV (reference sequence). This chain's CDR3 is CASSSGTGRYEQFF. The CDR3 DNA reads TGTGCCAGCAGTTCCGGGACAGGGCGATATGAGCAGTTCTTC.

In regard to this clone: The likely explanation is a read error, given a far larger clone one base away. The V call is TRBV30, the J call TRBJ2-7; D tentatively reads TRBD1 or TRBD2 (5 bases each). V was shortened by 7 bases and J by 3 bases, with 16 bases between the two germline ends. Germline loops: CDR1 GTSNPN, CDR2 SVGIG (reference sequence). The length of the CDR3 is 13 residues. The CDR3 region is CASPGPPIYEQYF. In DNA form, the CDR3 reads TGTGCCTCGCCGGGACCGCCCATCTACGAGCAGTACTTC.

The V call is TRBV27, the J call TRBJ1-4; no reliable D call. The CDR3 is made up of 11 amino acids. Germline CDR1 MNHEY, CDR2 SMNVEV (reference sequence). Trimming removed 7 bases from V and 8 bases from J, with 8 bases in between. CDR3 nucleotides: TGTGCCAGCACCCGTAACGAAAAACTGTTTTTT. This translates into CASTRNEKLFF.

Of note for this clone: Other DNA sequences in this sample translate to the same CDR3. The CDR3 region has the DNA TGTGCCTGGAGCGGGACGAACACCGGGGAGCTGTTTTTT. This codes for CAWSGTNTGELFF. This chain joins TRBV30 and TRBJ2-2; D might be TRBD2 (5 bases). The CDR3 has 13 residues. V lost 3 bases and J 0 bases, leaving 5 bases between the germline ends. Germline loops: CDR1 GTSNPN, CDR2 SVGIG (reference sequence).

Of note for this clone: Only one base separates this from a far larger clonotype, so it likely reflects a read error. The sample contains more than one DNA sequence encoding this CDR3. J is TRBJ2-7 and V is TRBV2; perhaps D is TRBD1 or TRBD2 (5 bases each). There are 12 residues in the CDR3. Germline V gene sequence: CDR1 SNHLY, CDR2 FYNNEI. Here the CDR3 DNA reads TGTGCCAGCAGTCCAGGGAGTTACGAGCAGTACTTT. It codes for CASSPGSYEQYF.

V and J are TRBV28 and TRBJ2-1; unclear D gene. The CDR3 is 12 amino acids. Looked up from germline, CDR1 is MDHEN and CDR2 is SYDVKM. Trimming took 4 bases from V and 8 from J, leaving 9 bases between them. The CDR3 is CASSSTLDEQFF. DNA of the CDR3: TGTGCCAGCAGTTCCACCCTAGATGAGCAGTTCTTC.

CDR3 amino acids: CASGQPDTQYF. The CDR3 DNA reads TGTGCCAGCGGACAGCCAGATACGCAGTATTTT. The chain links TRBV19 to TRBJ2-3; a possible D gene is TRBD1 (6 bases). V lost 9 bases to trimming and J lost 4 bases, with 8 bases between them. The CDR3 spans 11 residues. Germline CDR1 is LNHDA and CDR2 is SQIVND (reference sequence).

This clone has just one count. The chain employs TRBV18 and TRBJ2-7, with a weak D call TRBD1 (5 bases). The germline gives CDR1 KGHSH, CDR2 LQKENI. Trimming removed 5 bases from V and 3 bases from J, with 14 bases in between. This CDR3 is built from 14 residues. CDR3 in amino acids: CASSDRGHSYEQYF. The CDR3, as DNA: TGTGCCAGCTCAGACAGAGGACATAGCTACGAGCAGTACTTC.

This chain's CDR3 is CASSLSFRGRVANEQFF. CDR3 in DNA: TGCGCCAGCAGCTTATCTTTCCGGGGCCGGGTAGCGAATGAGCAGTTCTTC. The V call is TRBV5-1, the J call TRBJ2-1; D may be TRBD1 or TRBD2 (5 bases each). The V gene's germline CDR1 is SGHRS and CDR2 YFSETQ. The CDR3 runs to 17 residues. V was trimmed by 2 bases and J by 7 bases, leaving 22 bases between them.

This CDR3 reads CASSPRLAGLTGELFF. DNA for the CDR3: TGTGCCAGCAGCCCACGACTAGCGGGGCTAACCGGGGAGCTGTTTTTT. The V and J genes are TRBV7-2 and TRBJ2-2; 11 nucleotides agree with TRBD2. The V and J ends lost 5 bases and 5 bases, in that order; junction bases with no gene match: 7. The germline CDR1 and CDR2 sequences are SGHTA and FQGNSA. CDR3 length: 16 residues.

V and J are TRBV7-9 and TRBJ1-1; D might be TRBD1 (6 bases). Trimming shortened V by 0 bases and J by 10 bases, and 6 bases separated the two germline ends. The germline V gene encodes CDR1 SEHNR and CDR2 FQNEAQ (reference sequence). The CDR3 is made up of 11 amino acids. In DNA form, the CDR3 reads TGTGCCAGCAGCTTAGCGGGGGCAGCTTTCTTT. It encodes CASSLAGAAFF. Filled out from reference TRBV7-9 and TRBJ1-1, the complete variable domain reads DTGVSQNPRHKITKRGQNVTFRCDPISEHNRLYWYRQTLGQGPEFLTYFQNEAQLEKSRLLSDRFSAERPKGSFSTLEIQRTEQGDSAMYLCASSLAGAAFFGQGTRLTVV.

The sample holds many counts of this clone. The sample contains more than one DNA sequence encoding this CDR3. The chain carries TRBV5-1 and TRBJ2-5; D is unclear. V shed 4 bases and J shed 2 bases, with 12 bases lying between them. Germline V CDR1 and CDR2: SGHRS, YFSETQ. The CDR3 covers 14 residues. CDR3 bases: TGCGCCAGCAGCCAACAGAGAAGTCAAGAGACCCAGTACTTC. Protein product: CASSQQRSQETQYF.

The rearrangement uses TRBV11-3 and TRBJ2-5; D is undetermined. The germline gives CDR1 SGHNT, CDR2 YENEEA. Trimming shortened V by 2 bases and J by 5 bases, and 9 bases separated the two germline ends. CDR3 size: 13 residues. As DNA, the CDR3 is TGTGCCAGCAGCTTACAAGTAGGGGAGACCCAGTACTTC. This codes for CASSLQVGETQYF.

The chain joins TRBV28 to TRBJ2-7; D is unresolved. The V gene lost 7 bases and the J gene lost 0 bases, with 10 bases spanning the gap. The CDR3 consists of 13 residues. CDR1 and CDR2 (germline): MDHEN, SYDVKM. CDR3 sequence (DNA): TGTGCCAGCATGACTCCCTTCTCCTACGAGCAGTACTTC. The encoded protein is CASMTPFSYEQYF.